Included here is one T cell receptor beta chain sequence, with context. The antigen remains undetermined. The data stem from a study of T cell responses to AZD1222 COVID-19 vaccine. Study findings and constraints: Vaccine-associated CD4 TCRs spanned spike, dominant at 160-218 and 743-854.

TCRdb's table, derived via immunoSEQ multiplex PCR, lists solely in-frame clones and lacks some. Of about 120,000 clones listed, over 75% are singletons. The sequencing here drew on peripheral blood, taken on day 0 of AZD1222 vaccination. This receptor was taken from an adult in good health.

The CDR3 sequence: CASSPSTGMNTEAFF. The CDR3 region has the DNA TGTGCCAGCAGCCCCTCGACAGGGATGAACACTGAAGCTTTCTTT. The chain employs TRBV7-6 and TRBJ1-1; 7 bases are shared with TRBD1. CDR1 and CDR2 from the germline V gene are SGHVS and FNYEAQ. The CDR3 contains 15 residues. J gave up 0 bases and V 5 bases, and 6 bases lay outside the gene matches. Full variable domain (rest looked up from reference TRBV7-6 and TRBJ1-1): GAGVSQSPRYKVTKRGQDVALRCDPISGHVSLYWYRQALGQGPEFLTYFNYEAQQDKSGLPNDRFSAERPEGSISTLTIQRTEQRDSAMYRCASSPSTGMNTEAFFGQGTRLTVV.